These 16 T cell receptor beta chains originate from one sample sequenced in a study of monozygotic twins with inflammatory bowel disease. TCRdb reprocessed the 5' RACE reads, with one entry per CDR3 protein and no DNA. This sample's table has approximately 400,000 distinct CDR3 sequences. Sequencing was performed on blood. The source of these receptors is a human donor with ulcerative colitis or Crohn's disease, or a healthy co-twin of an affected twin (not recorded which).

The chain links TRBV12-3 or TRBV12-4 to TRBJ1-6; as DNA is missing, the TRBD1 call by TCRdb cannot be tested. The CDR3 spans 14 residues. CDR3 protein: CASSADRINSPLHF.

This chain connects TRBV12-3 or TRBV12-4 to TRBJ1-6. The length of the CDR3 is 15 residues. CDR3 amino acids: CASSLGRPGNSPLHF.

V is TRBV3-1 and J is TRBJ2-4; there is no DNA to check the TCRdb D call of TRBD1. The CDR3 has 13 residues. Germline V CDR1 and CDR2: LGHDT, YNNKEL (reference sequence). CDR3 residues: CASSPDRKNIQYF.

The rearrangement links TRBV4-1 to TRBJ2-2; TCRdb calls TRBD1, which cannot be checked without DNA. The CDR3 covers 15 residues. The germline V gene has CDR1 MGHRA and CDR2 YSYEKL. CDR3 in amino acids: CASSGPGRNTGELFF.

Here the CDR3 reads CASSSIGNSPLHF. The chain couples TRBV7-9 to TRBJ1-6. CDR1 and CDR2 (germline): SEHNR, FQNEAQ (reference sequence). The CDR3 is 13 amino acids.

The chain recombines TRBV18 with TRBJ1-3. CDR3 length equals 15 residues. CDR1 KGHSH and CDR2 LQKENI come from the germline V gene. The CDR3 loop reads CASSPSALERNTIYF. Full variable domain (rest looked up from reference TRBV18 and TRBJ1-3): NAGVMQNPRHLVRRRGQEARLRCSPMKGHSHVYWYRQLPEEGLKFMVYLQKENIIDESGMPKERFSAEFPKEGPSILRIQQVVRGDSAAYFCASSPSALERNTIYFGEGSWLTVV.

Here the CDR3 reads CASSPPTASGGPNTGELFF. This chain links TRBV18 with TRBJ2-2; the TCRdb D gene call, TRBD2, has no DNA to confirm it. This CDR3 has 19 residues. Germline lookup yields CDR1 KGHSH and CDR2 LQKENI.

The V and J genes are TRBV2 and TRBJ1-2. Germline V gene sequence: CDR1 SNHLY, CDR2 FYNNEI. The CDR3 has 16 amino acids. CDR3 in amino acids: CASSEAGVRSGHGYTF.

This rearrangement joins TRBV6-1 to TRBJ2-3; the D call of TRBD2 rests on TCRdb alone, since no DNA is present to check it. From germline, CDR1 is MNHNS and CDR2 SASEGT. There are 15 residues in the CDR3. Here the CDR3 reads CASNNRPPLFAPRYF.

CDR3 region: CASSPTSYGAHIQYF. The chain has TRBV5-1 and TRBJ2-4; the TCRdb call, TRBD2, lacks DNA for checking. The CDR3 has 15 amino acids. Germline lookup yields CDR1 SGHRS and CDR2 YFSETQ.

V gene TRBV21-1 combines with J gene TRBJ2-5; TCRdb's D gene call, TRBD1, goes unchecked for lack of DNA. TRBV21-1 is an annotated pseudogene. This CDR3 has 19 amino acids. The chain's CDR3 is CASSKGGWGQGPSRETQYF.

The V gene is TRBV18, the J gene TRBJ1-2. Germline V gene data show CDR1 as KGHSH and CDR2 as LQKENI. The CDR3 is 17 amino acids. The CDR3 loop reads CASSPLQDGSLYYGYTF.

The chain is built from TRBV20-1 and TRBJ2-3; there is no DNA to check the TCRdb D call of TRBD2. Germline V gives CDR1 DFQATT, CDR2 SNEGSKA (reference sequence). CDR3 size: 16 residues. CDR3 residues: CSARGSGGAFGDTQYF.

J is TRBJ2-4 and V is TRBV5-1. Looked up from germline, CDR1 is SGHRS and CDR2 is YFSETQ. The CDR3 contains 15 residues. Here the CDR3 reads CASSPTSSGKNIQYF.

This chain uses TRBV4-1 with TRBJ2-1; TCRdb's D call of TRBD2 is untestable without DNA. Germline CDR1 is MGHRA and CDR2 is YSYEKL. The CDR3 runs to 17 residues. The CDR3 protein is CASSDLNSGTSYNEQFF.

The chain is built from TRBV5-1 and TRBJ2-1; TCRdb outputs TRBD1, but without DNA this stays unchecked. The germline CDR1 and CDR2 sequences are SGHRS and YFSETQ. There are 14 residues in the CDR3. This chain's CDR3 is CASSSGISYNEQFF.